The T cell receptor (beta chain) under discussion was sequenced for a study of CD8 T cells in ankylosing spondylitis. Findings and limits, study-wide: CD8+ cells made up the disease-linked clones, which were relatively rare in peripheral blood. Some motif variants had been reported before (in reactive arthritis synovial fluid and blood). Reportedly, disease-linked clones are significantly enriched in ankylosing spondylitis patients' matched synovial fluid. What appeared characteristic of ankylosing spondylitis blood was a TCR beta motif of under 10 highly homologous variants.

Generation of TCR beta libraries employed quantitative 5'-RACE incorporating molecular barcodes. TCRdb reprocessed the 5' RACE reads with MiXCR, giving one entry per CDR3 protein. The sample has about 510,000 distinct CDR3 sequences; about 5.2% are singletons. This CDR3 spans 14 amino acids. CDR1 and CDR2 (germline): MNHEY, SMNVEV (reference sequence). V lost 4 bases, J lost 2 bases, and 11 bases lay in between. This clonotype was counted at least ten times. Its specificity is unknown. The sequencing input was blood, either unsorted or a sorted T cell fraction (not recorded which). This TCR was recovered from a male donor with ankylosing spondylitis. This rearrangement joins TRBV27 to TRBJ2-5, with D perhaps matching TRBD1 (6 bases). CDR3 nucleotides: TGTGCCAGCAGTTCCTCCGGACAGCAAGAGACCCAGTACTTC. Amino acids: CASSSSGQQETQYF.